What follows is one T cell receptor beta chain and its context. It has no known antigen specificity. Nothing much larger sits one base from this clone, and base qualities are not available. The data are from a study of blood T cell repertoires in COVID-19 (dated by TCRdb to the early 2020s). Study-wide context: The collaborator samples originated in the United States, Italy and Spain and spanned the acute and convalescent phases of COVID-19. The repertoires were made available in a free public database intended to serve as a resource for research on the immune response to SARS-CoV-2. The sample metadata nearly always contained a de-identified subject ID, COVID-19 status, age in years and sex. Samples were obtained from the ongoing ImmuneRACE study (first 160 participants) and from 1,254 subjects provided by 6 global collaborators. Where available, HLA class I and class II types were obtained from metadata supplied by the sample provider rather than from assay-based typing. The dataset comprised deeply sampled blood TCRbeta repertoires from subjects exposed to, actively infected with, or recovered from COVID-19. The prospective study material was composed of cDNA or gDNA derived from T cells, B-cell-depleted T cells, or PBMCs. Here is what the overall study found, with its caveats: How much clinical and demographic metadata was included differed by source and by participant, and the metadata was provided uncurated.

Each collaborating institution followed its own protocols to collect whole blood in K2EDTA tubes. For TCRbeta analysis, collaborators shipped samples as frozen whole blood, isolated PBMCs, or DNA extracted from either of those sample types. Clipping removes 7 bases from V and 4 bases from J, with 16 as the unmatched junction base count. The CDR3 spans 16 residues, from the cysteine through the phenylalanine. CDR3 DNA is the only sequence kept; it has 48 bases, read in frame from the first base. As encoded in the germline V gene, CDR1 is SGHVS while CDR2 is FQNEAQ. The immunoSEQ Assay, a bias-controlled multiplex PCR, was used to amplify TCRbeta CDR3 regions from genomic DNA. In the paper's pipeline: The number of nucleated cells in each sample was estimated from the amplification of reference gene primers within the assay. To quantify the absolute abundance of each unique TCRbeta CDR3 rearrangement, sequence reads were collapsed and filtered. For each sample, productive Simpson clonality was calculated by taking the square root of Simpson's diversity index across productive rearrangements. TCRdb took this table from immuneACCESS and kept in-frame rearrangements with V and J called. Such tables lack part of the clones; where checked against another copy, unresolved V genes explain under half of the gap, and the rest is unexplained. V and J calls and clone size are as listed in that table; D and trimming were resolved from the DNA. Counted in this sample were about 100,000 clones; about 92% of them appeared once. More than 5% of the sample belongs to the ten largest clones.

The V and J segments used are TRBV7-8 and TRBJ2-7; 7 middle bases align to TRBD1. The sequence was collected from a man aged 45-60 years with active COVID-19. Specimen: peripheral blood. The nucleotides are TGTGCCAGCATCCCCGTTCGTGGGGACAGATCGTACGAGCAGTACTTC. This gives the protein CASIPVRGDRSYEQYF.